The present T cell receptor beta chain was sequenced within a study of shared clonotypes between healthy human individuals. V shed 3 bases and J shed 7 bases, with 10 bases lying between them. The V gene's germline CDR1 is MDHEN and CDR2 SYDVKM. This CDR3 comprises 12 residues. Assay: immunoSEQ multiplex PCR; the TCRdb copy retains only in-frame clones and omits some. The sample lists about 1.1 million clones; 70% to 80% were seen once. This clone was found many times. This chain joins TRBV28 and TRBJ2-7; D unresolved. This receptor was identified in a man aged 18 to 29 in good health. Some clones in this sample may be carry-over from other donors' samples. Sequencing was carried out using memory CD4+ T cells from PBMCs. Subset indicated: CD45RA-negative fraction. In DNA form, the CDR3 reads TGTGCCAGCAGTTTCGTGTTCGGAGAGCAGTACTTC. Its translation is CASSFVFGEQYF.